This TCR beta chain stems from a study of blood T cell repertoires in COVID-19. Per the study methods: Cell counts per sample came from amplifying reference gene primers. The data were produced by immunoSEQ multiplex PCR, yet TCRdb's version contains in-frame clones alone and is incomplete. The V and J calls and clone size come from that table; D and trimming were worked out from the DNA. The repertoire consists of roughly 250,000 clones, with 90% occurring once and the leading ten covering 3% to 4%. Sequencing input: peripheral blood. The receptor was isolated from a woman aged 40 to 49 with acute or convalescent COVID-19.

CDR3 bases: TGCAGCGTTATTGCCGACAGGAACTATGGCTACACCTTC. It encodes CSVIADRNYGYTF. The chain links TRBV29-1 to TRBJ1-2; tentative D call: TRBD1 (6 bases). Trimming cost V 5 bases and J 2 bases, with 12 bases left between them. Germline V gives CDR1 SQVTM, CDR2 ANQGSEA. This CDR3 comprises 13 residues. Together with reference TRBV29-1 and TRBJ1-2, the CDR3 gives the full variable domain: SAVISQKPSRDICQRGTSLTIQCQVDSQVTMMFWYRQQPGQSLTLIATANQGSEATYESGFVIDKFPISRPNLTFSTLTVSNMSPEDSSIYLCSVIADRNYGYTFGSGTRLTVV.